A selection of T cell receptor beta chains follows, all from one sample in a study of naive and memory T cell subsets. TCRdb re-called the 5' RACE reads with MiXCR, one entry per CDR3 protein. The sample lists more than 45,000 distinct CDR3 sequences, 4% to 5% occurring once. Receptor source: a female donor in good health. Both conserved end residues are part of each CDR3. The D gene is left open where the match is weak. Clone size is not always given. Where it is, it says once, few, many or a class for expanded clones.

cdr3_nt | cdr3_aa | j_call | cdr3_length | v_call | d_call | clone_size
TGCGCCAGCAGCTTGGATCAGGGGCCGGGTGAAAAACTGTTTTTT | CASSLDQGPGEKLFF | TRBJ1-4 | 15 | TRBV5-1 | NA | many
TGTGCCAGCAGTCAGAGAAGGGACGGGAGGGGCGAGCAGTACTTC | CASSQRRDGRGEQYF | TRBJ2-7 | 15 | TRBV27 | TRBD2 | many
TGTGCCAGCAGCCCTTCAAGGACAGGCGGTGGCTACACCTTC | CASSPSRTGGGYTF | TRBJ1-2 | 14 | TRBV11-2 | TRBD1 | many
TGCGCCAGCAGCTTGGGGCACCGGGGCAATGAGCAGTTCTTC | CASSLGHRGNEQFF | TRBJ2-1 | 14 | TRBV5-1 | NA | NA
TGCAGTGTGCCAGACAACCGGGTGGGGGGCGAGCAGTACTTC | CSVPDNRVGGEQYF | TRBJ2-7 | 14 | TRBV20-1 | NA | many
TGTGCCAGCAAGGAACAGATCTCTGGGGCCAACGTCCTGACTTTC | CASKEQISGANVLTF | TRBJ2-6 | 15 | TRBV28 | NA | many
TGCGCCAGCAGCCCAAGACAGGGGGACTGGAATGAGCAGTTCTTC | CASSPRQGDWNEQFF | TRBJ2-1 | 15 | TRBV4-1 | TRBD1 | few
TGTGCCAGCAGCTCGGACAGGGCCAACGAGCAGTACTTC | CASSSDRANEQYF | TRBJ2-7 | 13 | TRBV7-2 | TRBD1 | many
TGTGCCAGCAGTTACTCATCTAGCGGGAGTCTTGGGTACGAGCAGTACTTC | CASSYSSSGSLGYEQYF | TRBJ2-7 | 17 | TRBV6-5 | TRBD2 | many
TGCAGCGTTAAGGGAGAAGTCACAGATACGCAGTATTTT | CSVKGEVTDTQYF | TRBJ2-3 | 13 | TRBV29-1 | NA | many
TGCAGTGCTAGAGTAAGCGTAGAAGCTTTCTTT | CSARVSVEAFF | TRBJ1-1 | 11 | TRBV20-1 | NA | many
TGTGCCAGCAGTTTATCACTAGCAAAAAGCCACGAGCAGTACTTC | CASSLSLAKSHEQYF | TRBJ2-7 | 15 | TRBV28 | NA | many
TGTGCCAGCAGCTTCGGGACAGGGGTCACAGATACGCAGTATTTT | CASSFGTGVTDTQYF | TRBJ2-3 | 15 | TRBV7-9 | TRBD1 | few
TGTGCCAGCAGTGGGGGGGGGCAAGATACGCAGTATTTT | CASSGGGQDTQYF | TRBJ2-3 | 13 | TRBV25-1 | NA | many
TGTGCCAGCAGCGGGGGGACAGCTCAAGAGACCCAGTACTTC | CASSGGTAQETQYF | TRBJ2-5 | 14 | TRBV9 | TRBD1 | many